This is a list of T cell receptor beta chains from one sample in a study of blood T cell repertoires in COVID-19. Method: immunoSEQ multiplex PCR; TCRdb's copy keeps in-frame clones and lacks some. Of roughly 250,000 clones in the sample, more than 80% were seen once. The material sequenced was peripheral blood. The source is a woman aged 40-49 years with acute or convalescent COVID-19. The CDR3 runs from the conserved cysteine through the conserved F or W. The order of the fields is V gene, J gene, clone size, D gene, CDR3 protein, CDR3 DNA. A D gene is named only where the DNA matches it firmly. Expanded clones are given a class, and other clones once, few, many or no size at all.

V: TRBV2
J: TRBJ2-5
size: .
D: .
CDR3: CASSAGETQYF
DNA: TGTGCCAGCAGTGCCGGAGAGACCCAGTACTTC

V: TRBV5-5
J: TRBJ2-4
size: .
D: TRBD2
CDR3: CASSVAGGQVIQYF
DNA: TGTGCCAGCAGCGTAGCGGGGGGGCAGGTCATTCAGTACTTC

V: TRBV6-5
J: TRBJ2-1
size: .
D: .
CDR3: CASSPLEINEQFF
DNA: TGTGCCAGCAGCCCCCTGGAGATAAATGAGCAGTTCTTC

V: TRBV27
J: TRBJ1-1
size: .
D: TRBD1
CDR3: CASSLGQGVEAFF
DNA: TGTGCCAGCAGCCTAGGACAGGGTGTTGAAGCTTTCTTT

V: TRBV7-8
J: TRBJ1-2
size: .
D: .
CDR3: CASSLGTGYYGYTF
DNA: TGTGCCAGCAGCTTAGGGACGGGATACTATGGCTACACCTTC

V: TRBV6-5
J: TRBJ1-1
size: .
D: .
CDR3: CASMAREGEAFF
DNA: TGTGCCAGCATGGCCAGGGAGGGAGAAGCTTTCTTT

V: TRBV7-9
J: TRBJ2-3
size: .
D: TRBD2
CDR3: CASSSLAGEGGSTDTQYF
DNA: TGTGCCAGCAGCTCCCTAGCGGGGGAAGGGGGTAGCACAGATACGCAGTATTTT

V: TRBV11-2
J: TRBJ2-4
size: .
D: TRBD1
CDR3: CASSPPGGKNIQYF
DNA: TGTGCCAGCAGCCCACCAGGGGGCAAAAACATTCAGTACTTC

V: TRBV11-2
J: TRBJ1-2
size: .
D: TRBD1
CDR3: CASSPLRDRAYGYTF
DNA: TGTGCCAGCAGCCCATTACGGGACAGAGCCTATGGCTACACCTTC

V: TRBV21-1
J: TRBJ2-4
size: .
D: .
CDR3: CASSKGGQWDREGPLAKNIQYF
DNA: TGTGCCAGCAGCAAAGGAGGGCAGTGGGACAGGGAAGGACCGCTAGCCAAAAACATTCAGTACTTC

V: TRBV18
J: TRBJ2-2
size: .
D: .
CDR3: CASSPSGGSGELFF
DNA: TGTGCCAGCTCACCTTCTGGAGGTAGCGGGGAGCTGTTTTTT

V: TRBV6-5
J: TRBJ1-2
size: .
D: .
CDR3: CASSYSEGRNYGYTF
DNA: TGTGCCAGCAGTTACTCGGAGGGACGAAACTATGGCTACACCTTC

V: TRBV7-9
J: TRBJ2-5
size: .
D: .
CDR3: CASTPGWSLGGETQYF
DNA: TGTGCCAGCACCCCCGGTTGGTCCCTGGGAGGAGAGACCCAGTACTTC

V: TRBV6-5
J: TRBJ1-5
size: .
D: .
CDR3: CASSSPDSFNQPQHF
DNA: TGTGCCAGCAGCTCGCCGGACAGCTTCAATCAGCCCCAGCATTTT

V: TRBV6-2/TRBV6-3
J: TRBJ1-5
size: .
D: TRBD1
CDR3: CASSYRPGTGAMSNQPQHF
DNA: TGTGCCAGCAGTTATCGACCCGGGACAGGGGCGATGAGCAATCAGCCCCAGCATTTT

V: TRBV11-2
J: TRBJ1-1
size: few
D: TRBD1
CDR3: CASRQQGHTEAFF
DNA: TGTGCCAGCAGACAACAGGGGCACACTGAAGCTTTCTTT

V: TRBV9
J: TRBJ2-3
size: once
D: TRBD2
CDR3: CASSVELAGDTQYF
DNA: TGTGCCAGCAGCGTAGAACTAGCGGGAGATACGCAGTATTTT

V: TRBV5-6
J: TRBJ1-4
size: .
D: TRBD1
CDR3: CASSDLGTATNEKLFF
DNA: TGTGCCAGCAGCGACCTCGGGACAGCAACTAATGAAAAACTGTTTTTT

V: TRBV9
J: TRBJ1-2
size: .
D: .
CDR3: CASSPVVGGYGYTF
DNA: TGTGCCAGCAGCCCCGTGGTGGGGGGTTATGGCTACACCTTC

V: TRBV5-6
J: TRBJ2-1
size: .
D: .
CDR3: CASSLGLLSETYNEQFF
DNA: TGTGCCAGCAGCTTGGGACTATTAAGCGAAACCTACAATGAGCAGTTCTTC

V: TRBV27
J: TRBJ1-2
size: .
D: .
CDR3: CASSSLGARGLNYGYTF
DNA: TGTGCCAGCAGTTCCTTAGGTGCGCGGGGGCTTAACTATGGCTACACCTTC

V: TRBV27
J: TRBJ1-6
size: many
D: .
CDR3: CASRLGHSNSPLHF
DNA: TGTGCCAGCAGATTGGGACATAGCAATTCACCCCTCCACTTT

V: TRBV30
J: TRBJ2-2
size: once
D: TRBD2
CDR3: CAWRLAGGFTGELFF
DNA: TGTGCCTGGCGTCTAGCGGGGGGCTTCACCGGGGAGCTGTTTTTT

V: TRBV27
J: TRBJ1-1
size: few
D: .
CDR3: CASSLGGGQGTEAFF
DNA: TGTGCCAGCAGTTTAGGGGGGGGGCAAGGCACTGAAGCTTTCTTT

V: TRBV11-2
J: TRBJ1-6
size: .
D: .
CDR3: CASRHTGRGYNSPLHF
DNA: TGTGCCAGCCGACACACGGGCAGGGGATATAATTCACCCCTCCACTTT

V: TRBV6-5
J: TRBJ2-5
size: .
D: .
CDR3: CASSAGRTQYF
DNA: TGTGCCAGCAGCGCGGGGCGGACCCAGTACTTC

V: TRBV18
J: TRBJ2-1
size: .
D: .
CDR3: CASSPGVKQFF
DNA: TGTGCCAGCTCACCGGGCGTAAAGCAGTTCTTC

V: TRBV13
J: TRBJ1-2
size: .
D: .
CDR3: CASSLPRGQNYGYTF
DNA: TGTGCCAGCAGCCTGCCCCGAGGACAGAACTATGGCTACACCTTC

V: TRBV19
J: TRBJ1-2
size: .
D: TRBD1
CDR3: CASSSGGSYGYTF
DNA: TGTGCCAGTAGCTCAGGGGGCAGCTATGGCTACACCTTC

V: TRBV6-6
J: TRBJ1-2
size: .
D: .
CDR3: CASSPPGGSFTYGYTF
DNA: TGTGCCAGCAGCCCCCCGGGGGGGTCCTTCACCTATGGCTACACCTTC

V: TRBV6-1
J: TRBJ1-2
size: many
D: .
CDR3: CASSDGGFYGYTF
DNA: TGTGCCAGCAGTGATGGAGGTTTCTATGGCTACACCTTC

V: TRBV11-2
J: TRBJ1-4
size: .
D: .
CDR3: CASSLEWRVGEKLFF
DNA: TGTGCCAGCAGCCTCGAGTGGAGGGTTGGGGAAAAACTGTTTTTT

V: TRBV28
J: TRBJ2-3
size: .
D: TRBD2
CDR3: CASSETGGGDTDTQYF
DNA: TGTGCCAGCAGCGAAACCGGTGGGGGGGACACAGATACGCAGTATTTT

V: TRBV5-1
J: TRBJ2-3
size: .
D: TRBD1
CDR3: CASSPLTGGSATDTQYF
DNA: TGCGCCAGCAGCCCACTGACAGGGGGATCGGCCACAGATACGCAGTATTTT

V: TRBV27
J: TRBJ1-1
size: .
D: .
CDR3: CATREWAGKTEAFF
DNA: TGTGCCACCCGCGAGTGGGCAGGGAAAACTGAAGCTTTCTTT

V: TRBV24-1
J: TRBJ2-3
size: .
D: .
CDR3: CATSTSLTDTQYF
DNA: TGTGCCACCAGCACTAGCCTTACAGATACGCAGTATTTT